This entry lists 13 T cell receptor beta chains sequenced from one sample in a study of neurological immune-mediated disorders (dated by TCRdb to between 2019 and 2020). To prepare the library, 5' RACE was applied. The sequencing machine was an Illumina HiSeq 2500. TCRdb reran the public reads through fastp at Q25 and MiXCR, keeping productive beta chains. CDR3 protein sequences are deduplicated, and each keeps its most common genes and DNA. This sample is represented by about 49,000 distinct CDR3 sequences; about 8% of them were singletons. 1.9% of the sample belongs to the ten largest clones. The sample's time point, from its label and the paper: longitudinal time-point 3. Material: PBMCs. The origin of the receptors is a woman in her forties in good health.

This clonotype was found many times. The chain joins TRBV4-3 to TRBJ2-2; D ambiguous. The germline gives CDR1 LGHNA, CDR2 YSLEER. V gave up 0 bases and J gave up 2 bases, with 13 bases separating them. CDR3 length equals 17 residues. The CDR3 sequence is CASSQDRWAVNTGELFF. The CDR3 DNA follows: TGCGCCAGCAGCCAAGATCGGTGGGCAGTCAACACCGGGGAGCTGTTTTTT.

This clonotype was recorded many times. CDR3 in amino acids: CASSIGYNEQFF. The DNA of the CDR3 is TGTGCCAGTAGTATAGGCTACAATGAGCAGTTCTTC. The V gene is TRBV19, the J gene TRBJ2-1; no clear D. V gave up 1 base and J gave up 3 bases, with 1 base separating them. The germline V gene has CDR1 LNHDA and CDR2 SQIVND (reference sequence). The CDR3 has 12 amino acids.

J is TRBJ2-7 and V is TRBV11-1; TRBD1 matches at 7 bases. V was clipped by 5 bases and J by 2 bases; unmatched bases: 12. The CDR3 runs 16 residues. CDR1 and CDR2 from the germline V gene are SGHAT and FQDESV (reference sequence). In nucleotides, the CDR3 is TGTGCCAGCAGCCCTGTCTGGACAGGTAAACCCTACGAGCAGTACTTC. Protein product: CASSPVWTGKPYEQYF.

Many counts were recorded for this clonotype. The CDR3 sequence: CSARRDTEAFF. The CDR3 bases are TGCAGTGCCCGGCGAGACACTGAAGCTTTCTTT. This rearrangement joins TRBV20-1 to TRBJ1-1; D uncertain. This CDR3 contains 11 residues. The germline gives CDR1 DFQATT, CDR2 SNEGSKA (reference sequence). Trimming removed 6 bases at V and 3 bases at J, with 8 bases between.

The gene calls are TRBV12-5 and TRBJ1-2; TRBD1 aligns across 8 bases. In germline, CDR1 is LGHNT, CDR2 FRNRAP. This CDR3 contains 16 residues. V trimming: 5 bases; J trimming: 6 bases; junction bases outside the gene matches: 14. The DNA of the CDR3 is TGTGCTAGTGGTGCCCGTGCCACAGGGGGATTTCATGGCTACACCTTC. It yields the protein CASGARATGGFHGYTF.

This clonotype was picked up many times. The CDR3 loop is CASSLEGQNTDTQYF. Written as DNA, the CDR3 is TGCGCCAGCAGCTTGGAGGGACAGAACACAGATACGCAGTATTTT. V usage is TRBV5-1 and J usage is TRBJ2-3, with 7 bases matching TRBD1. The V gene end was trimmed by 0 bases and the J gene end by 2 bases; junction bases not matched to a gene: 3. This CDR3 comprises 15 residues. Germline V gives CDR1 SGHRS, CDR2 YFSETQ.

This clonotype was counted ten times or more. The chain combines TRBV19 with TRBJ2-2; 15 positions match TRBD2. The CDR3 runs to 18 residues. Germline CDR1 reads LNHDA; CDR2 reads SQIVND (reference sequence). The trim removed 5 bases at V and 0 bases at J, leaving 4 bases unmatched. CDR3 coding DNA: TGTGCCAGTAGTCCCGGACTAGCGGGGGGGTCGAACACCGGGGAGCTGTTTTTT. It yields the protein CASSPGLAGGSNTGELFF.

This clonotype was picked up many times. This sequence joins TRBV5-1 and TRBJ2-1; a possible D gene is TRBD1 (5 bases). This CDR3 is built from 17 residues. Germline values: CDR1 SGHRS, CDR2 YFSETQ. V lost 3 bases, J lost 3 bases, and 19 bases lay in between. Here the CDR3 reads CASSSEVWGSDYNEQFF. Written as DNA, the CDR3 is TGCGCCAGCAGCTCCGAGGTTTGGGGCTCCGACTACAATGAGCAGTTCTTC. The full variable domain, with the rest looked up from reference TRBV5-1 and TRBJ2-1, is KAGVTQTPRYLIKTRGQQVTLSCSPISGHRSVSWYQQTPGQGLQFLFEYFSETQRNKGNFPGRFSGRQFSNSRSEMNVSTLELGDSALYLCASSSEVWGSDYNEQFFGPGTRLTVL.

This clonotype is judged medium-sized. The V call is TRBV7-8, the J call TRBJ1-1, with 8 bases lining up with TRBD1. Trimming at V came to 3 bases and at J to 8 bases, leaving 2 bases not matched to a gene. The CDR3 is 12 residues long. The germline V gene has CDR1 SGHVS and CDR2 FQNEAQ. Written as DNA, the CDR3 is TGTGCCAGCAGCTTGGACAGGGTCGAAGCTTTCTTT. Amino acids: CASSLDRVEAFF. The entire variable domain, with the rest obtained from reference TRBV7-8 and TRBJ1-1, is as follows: GAGVSQSPRYKVAKRGQDVALRCDPISGHVSLFWYQQALGQGPEFLTYFQNEAQLDKSGLPSDRFFAERPEGSVSTLKIQRTQQEDSAVYLCASSLDRVEAFFGQGTRLTVV.

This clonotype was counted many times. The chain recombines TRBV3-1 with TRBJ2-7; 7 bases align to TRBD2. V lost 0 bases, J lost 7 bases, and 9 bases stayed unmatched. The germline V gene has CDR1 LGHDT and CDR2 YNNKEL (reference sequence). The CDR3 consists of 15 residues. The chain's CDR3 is CASSQEGLGGNEQYF. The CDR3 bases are TGTGCCAGCAGCCAAGAAGGACTAGGAGGGAATGAGCAGTACTTC.

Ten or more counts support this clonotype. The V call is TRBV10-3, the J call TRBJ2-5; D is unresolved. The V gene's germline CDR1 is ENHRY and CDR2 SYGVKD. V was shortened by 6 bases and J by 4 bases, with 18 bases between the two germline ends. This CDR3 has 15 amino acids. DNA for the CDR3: TGTGCCATCAGCCCATCGGGCCCTGGTGGAGAGACCCAGTACTTC. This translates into CAISPSGPGGETQYF.

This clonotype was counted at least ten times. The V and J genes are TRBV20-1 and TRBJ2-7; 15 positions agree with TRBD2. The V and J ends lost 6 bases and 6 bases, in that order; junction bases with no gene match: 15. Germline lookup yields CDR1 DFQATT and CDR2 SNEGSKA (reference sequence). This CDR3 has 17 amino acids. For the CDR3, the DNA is TGCAGTGCCCCGGTGAGCCCGGGACTAGCGGGAGGTAGCGAGCAGTACTTC. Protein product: CSAPVSPGLAGGSEQYF.

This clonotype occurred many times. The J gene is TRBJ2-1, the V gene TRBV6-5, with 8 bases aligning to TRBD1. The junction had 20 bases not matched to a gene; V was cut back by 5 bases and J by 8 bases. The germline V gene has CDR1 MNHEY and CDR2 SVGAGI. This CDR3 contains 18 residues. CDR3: CASSKTTLGQGAAYEQFF. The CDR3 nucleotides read TGTGCCAGCAGTAAAACTACCCTCGGGCAGGGGGCGGCCTATGAGCAGTTCTTC.